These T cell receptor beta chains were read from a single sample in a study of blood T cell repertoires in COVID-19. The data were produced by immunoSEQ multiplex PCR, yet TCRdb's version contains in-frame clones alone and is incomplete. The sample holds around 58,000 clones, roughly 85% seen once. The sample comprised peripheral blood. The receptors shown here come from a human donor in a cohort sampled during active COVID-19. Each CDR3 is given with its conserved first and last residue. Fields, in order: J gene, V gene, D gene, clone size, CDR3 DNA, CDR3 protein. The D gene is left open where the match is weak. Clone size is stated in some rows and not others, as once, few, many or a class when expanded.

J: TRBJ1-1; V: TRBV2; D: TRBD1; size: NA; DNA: TGTGCCAGCAGGGGACAGGCGAACACTGAAGCTTTCTTT; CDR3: CASRGQANTEAFF
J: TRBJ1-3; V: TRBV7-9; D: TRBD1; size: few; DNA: TGTGCCAGCAGCTTACACAGGGGGCGAGGAAACACCATATATTTT; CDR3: CASSLHRGRGNTIYF
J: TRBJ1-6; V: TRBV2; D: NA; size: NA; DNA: TGTGCCAGCAGTGAACGGGGGGTGACACCCCTCCACTTT; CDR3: CASSERGVTPLHF
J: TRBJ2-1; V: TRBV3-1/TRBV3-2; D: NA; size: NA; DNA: TGTGCCAGCAGCCAAGAGGACTTCCCCTACAATGAGCAGTTCTTC; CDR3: CASSQEDFPYNEQFF
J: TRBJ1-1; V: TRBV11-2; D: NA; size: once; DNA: TGTGCCAGCAGCCCCACAGACAGACCGAACACTGAAGCTTTCTTT; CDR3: CASSPTDRPNTEAFF
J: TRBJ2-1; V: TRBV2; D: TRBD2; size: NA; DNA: TGTGCCAGCAGTGTAGACGGGGGGATCTCCTACAATGAGCAGTTCTTC; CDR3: CASSVDGGISYNEQFF
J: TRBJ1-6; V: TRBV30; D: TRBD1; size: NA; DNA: TGTGCCTGGAACCGGGACAGGGTCGGGTCACCCCTCCACTTT; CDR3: CAWNRDRVGSPLHF
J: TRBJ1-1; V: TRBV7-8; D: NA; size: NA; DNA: TGTGCCAGCAGCTTATTTGAGGGAGACACTGAAGCTTTCTTT; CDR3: CASSLFEGDTEAFF
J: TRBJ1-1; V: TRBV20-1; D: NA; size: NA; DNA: TGCAGTGCTAGTGTAGGGGCTGAAGCTTTCTTT; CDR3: CSASVGAEAFF
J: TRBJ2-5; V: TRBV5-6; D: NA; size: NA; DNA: TGTGCCAGCAGCTTAGTCCAGGGAAGAGAGACCCAGTACTTC; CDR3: CASSLVQGRETQYF
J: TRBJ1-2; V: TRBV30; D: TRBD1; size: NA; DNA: TGTGCCTGGAGTGTCGGACAGGGGGCGAGGGGCTACACCTTC; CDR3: CAWSVGQGARGYTF
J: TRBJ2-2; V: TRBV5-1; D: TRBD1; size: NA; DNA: TGCGCCAGCAGCTTAGGGACAGGGGGCGCCGGGGAGCTGTTTTTT; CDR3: CASSLGTGGAGELFF
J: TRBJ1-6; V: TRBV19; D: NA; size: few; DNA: TGTGCCAGTAGTGCGTCTTCGCGGATAAATTCACCCCTCCACTTT; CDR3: CASSASSRINSPLHF
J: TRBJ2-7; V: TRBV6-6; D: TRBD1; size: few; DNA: TGTGCCAGCAGTCGACAGGGGGACTACGAGCAGTACTTC; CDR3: CASSRQGDYEQYF
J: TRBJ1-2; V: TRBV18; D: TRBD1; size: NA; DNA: TGTGCCAGCTCACCACCTTCGACAGGGTCGCATGGCTACACCTTC; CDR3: CASSPPSTGSHGYTF
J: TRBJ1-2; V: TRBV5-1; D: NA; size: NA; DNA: TGCGCCAGCAGCCCGAGCCTATCTAACTATGGCTACACCTTC; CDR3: CASSPSLSNYGYTF
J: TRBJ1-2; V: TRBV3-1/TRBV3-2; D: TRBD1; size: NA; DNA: TGTGCCAGCAACCCGTCGACAGGGACTAACTATGGCTACACCTTC; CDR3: CASNPSTGTNYGYTF
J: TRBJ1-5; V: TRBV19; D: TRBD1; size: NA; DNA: TGTGCCAGTAGTATCCAACAGGGGGCGCGTAGCAATCAGCCCCAGCATTTT; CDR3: CASSIQQGARSNQPQHF
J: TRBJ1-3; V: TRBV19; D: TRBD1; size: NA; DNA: TGTGCCAGTGGTCCTCGGACAGGGCGTGATTCCATATATTTT; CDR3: CASGPRTGRDSIYF
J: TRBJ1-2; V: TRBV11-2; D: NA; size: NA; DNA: TGTGCCAGCAGCCGGGCGGGGAGAGGCTATGGCTACACCTTC; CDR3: CASSRAGRGYGYTF
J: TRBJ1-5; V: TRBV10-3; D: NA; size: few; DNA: TGTGCCATCAGTCGAGTCCCCTCGGAGGCCCAGCATTTT; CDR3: CAISRVPSEAQHF
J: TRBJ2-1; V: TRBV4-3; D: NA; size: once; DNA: TGCGCCAGCAGCCAAGCTCGGGACAACCACAATGAGCAGTTCTTC; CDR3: CASSQARDNHNEQFF
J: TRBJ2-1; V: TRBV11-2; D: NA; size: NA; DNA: TGTGCCAGCAGCTTAGAGAGGAGCTCCTACAATGAGCAGTTCTTC; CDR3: CASSLERSSYNEQFF